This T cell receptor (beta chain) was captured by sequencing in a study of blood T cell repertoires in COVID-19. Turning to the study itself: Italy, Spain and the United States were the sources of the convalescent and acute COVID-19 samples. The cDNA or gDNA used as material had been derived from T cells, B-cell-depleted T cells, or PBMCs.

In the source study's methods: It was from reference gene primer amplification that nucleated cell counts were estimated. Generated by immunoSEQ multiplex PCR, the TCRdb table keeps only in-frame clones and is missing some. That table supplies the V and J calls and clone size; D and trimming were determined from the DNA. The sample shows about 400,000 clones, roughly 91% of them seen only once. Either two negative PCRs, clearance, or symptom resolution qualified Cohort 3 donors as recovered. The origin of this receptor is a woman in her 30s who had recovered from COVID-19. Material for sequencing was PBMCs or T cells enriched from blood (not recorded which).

The CDR3 DNA follows: TGTGCCAGCTCACCAGACTTTGAGCAGTTCTTC. It encodes CASSPDFEQFF. The chain is built from TRBV18 and TRBJ2-1; D gene unclear. Trimming pared 2 bases from V and 9 bases from J, leaving 5 bases between. Germline V gene lookup returns CDR1 KGHSH and CDR2 LQKENI. The CDR3 consists of 11 residues.